Shown below are 8 T cell receptor beta chains from a single sample sequenced in a study of blood T cell repertoires in COVID-19. Method: immunoSEQ multiplex PCR; TCRdb's copy keeps in-frame clones and lacks some. The repertoire has 100,000 or so clones, around four fifths of them found once; the top ten carry roughly 29%. The sample taken for sequencing was peripheral blood. Source of these receptors: a man between 65 and 85 years old with active or convalescent COVID-19.

This sequence joins TRBV29-1 and TRBJ2-7, with 8 positions matching TRBD1. In germline, CDR1 is SQVTM, CDR2 ANQGSEA. This CDR3 is 16 amino acids long. J gave up 1 base and V 0 bases, and 8 bases lay outside the gene matches. The chain's CDR3 is CSVEDWGTGGSYEQYF. CDR3 sequence (DNA): TGCAGCGTTGAAGATTGGGGTACAGGGGGATCCTACGAGCAGTACTTC.

The gene calls are TRBV6-2 or TRBV6-3 and TRBJ1-4; D is uncertain. V lost 6 bases and J 4 bases, leaving 15 bases between the germline ends. Germline assignment: CDR1 MNHEY and CDR2 SVGEGT. The CDR3 loop spans 15 amino acids. The CDR3 region is CASSRGSLGNEKLFF. CDR3 in DNA: TGTGCCAGCAGCCGCGGGAGTCTCGGTAATGAAAAACTGTTTTTT.

The J gene is TRBJ2-5, the V gene TRBV6-2 or TRBV6-3; 8 bases line up with TRBD2. The CDR3 loop spans 14 amino acids. Germline loops: CDR1 MNHEY, CDR2 SVGEGT. V shed 4 bases, J shed 5 bases, and the junction held 6 bases outside the gene matches. CDR3 bases: TGTGCCAGCAGTTCTCTAGCGGGCACGGAGACCCAGTACTTC. Translated, it gives CASSSLAGTETQYF.

The chain employs TRBV7-9 and TRBJ2-6, with D possibly TRBD2 on 5 matching bases. Germline V lookup: CDR1 SEHNR, CDR2 FQNEAQ (reference sequence). CDR3 length: 17 residues. V dropped 4 bases and J dropped 2 bases, with 15 bases sitting between them. The CDR3 reads CASSSRWGVPGANVLTF. The CDR3, as DNA: TGTGCCAGCAGCTCCCGGTGGGGAGTACCTGGGGCCAACGTCCTGACTTTC.

The chain combines TRBV9 with TRBJ1-6; D perhaps matches TRBD1 (6 bases). The germline gives CDR1 SGDLS, CDR2 YYNGEE. The V end lost 8 bases, the J end lost 9 bases, and 15 bases lay between the germline ends. There are 13 residues in the CDR3. The CDR3 loop reads CASGGSQGSPLHF. CDR3 in DNA: TGTGCCAGTGGGGGCAGCCAGGGTTCACCCCTCCACTTT.

The genes are TRBV14 and TRBJ2-3; TRBD2 matches 11 bases. The CDR3 loop spans 16 amino acids. Per the germline V gene, CDR1 is SGHDN and CDR2 is FVKESK. V lost 4 bases, J lost 5 bases, and 8 bases stayed unmatched. DNA of the CDR3: TGTGCCAGCAGCCTGGGACTAGCGGACTATGTAGATACGCAGTATTTT. Protein sequence: CASSLGLADYVDTQYF.

This clone was seen once. The chain uses TRBV27 and TRBJ2-7; TRBD1 matches at 8 bases. V shed 6 bases, J shed 2 bases, and the junction held 6 bases outside the gene matches. The length of the CDR3 is 14 residues. Germline V gene lookup returns CDR1 MNHEY and CDR2 SMNVEV (reference sequence). The CDR3 is CASSLDRGPYEQYF. The CDR3 DNA reads as TGTGCCAGCAGCCTAGACAGGGGACCCTACGAGCAGTACTTC.

V usage is TRBV19 and J usage is TRBJ1-1; 8 positions match TRBD1. The CDR3 has 12 amino acids. Germline V lookup: CDR1 LNHDA, CDR2 SQIVND (reference sequence). The trim removed 9 bases at V and 4 bases at J, leaving 4 bases unmatched. CDR3 coding DNA: TGTGCCAGCAGGGGGCGGATCACTGAAGCTTTCTTT. Amino acids: CASRGRITEAFF.